A selection of T cell receptor beta chains follows, all from one sample in a study of blood T cell repertoires in COVID-19. TCRdb keeps only in-frame clones here, not all; method: immunoSEQ multiplex PCR. The data hold approximately 270,000 clones, with around nine tenths observed a single time. Sequenced: peripheral blood. The receptors stem from a man aged 40-49 years with active or convalescent COVID-19. CDR3s include the opening cysteine and the closing phenylalanine or tryptophan. Size values are once, few and many counts, or a class for expanded clones, and some rows have none.

len: 16; abundance: many; v_gene: TRBV27; CDR3aa: CASSLSGGQGWGEQYF
len: 15; abundance: NA; v_gene: TRBV19; CDR3aa: CASRGTTGSSYEQYF
len: 14; abundance: NA; v_gene: TRBV6-1; CDR3aa: CASSENYRGPVQYF
len: 16; abundance: NA; v_gene: TRBV5-1; CDR3aa: CASSPDRGHFSYGYTF
len: 14; abundance: few; v_gene: TRBV3-1/TRBV3-2; CDR3aa: CASSQAGTAYEQYF
len: 13; abundance: NA; v_gene: TRBV7-2; CDR3aa: CASSPRGDTEAFF
len: 15; abundance: NA; v_gene: TRBV7-9; CDR3aa: CASRAGWETGSPLHF
len: 13; abundance: NA; v_gene: TRBV2; CDR3aa: CASRQGARQPQHF
len: 18; abundance: NA; v_gene: TRBV3-1/TRBV3-2; CDR3aa: CASSQHLSGGAMSGELFF
len: 17; abundance: NA; v_gene: TRBV21-1; CDR3aa: CASNRPLSRGLSYGYTF
len: 14; abundance: NA; v_gene: TRBV7-9; CDR3aa: CASSHSGGGDTQYF
len: 12; abundance: once; v_gene: TRBV12-3/TRBV12-4; CDR3aa: CASSLEGREQFF
len: 16; abundance: NA; v_gene: TRBV19; CDR3aa: CASSPSPAAREETQYF
len: 17; abundance: NA; v_gene: TRBV19; CDR3aa: CASSRYHSGATYNEQFF
len: 19; abundance: NA; v_gene: TRBV4-1; CDR3aa: CASSHQGESVGRPTDTQYF
len: 18; abundance: NA; v_gene: TRBV3-1/TRBV3-2; CDR3aa: CASSQVYSGRAPYNEQFF
len: 17; abundance: NA; v_gene: TRBV24-1; CDR3aa: CATSDPSGEWGTDTQYF
len: 13; abundance: NA; v_gene: TRBV5-4; CDR3aa: CASSRQVNSPLHF
len: 13; abundance: NA; v_gene: TRBV6-6; CDR3aa: CASSGQGVQPQHF
len: 16; abundance: NA; v_gene: TRBV7-2; CDR3aa: CASSLGWAAGVDTQYF
len: 13; abundance: NA; v_gene: TRBV7-6; CDR3aa: CASSLGQTYEQFF
len: 15; abundance: NA; v_gene: TRBV25-1; CDR3aa: CASSPRFGPHHGYTF